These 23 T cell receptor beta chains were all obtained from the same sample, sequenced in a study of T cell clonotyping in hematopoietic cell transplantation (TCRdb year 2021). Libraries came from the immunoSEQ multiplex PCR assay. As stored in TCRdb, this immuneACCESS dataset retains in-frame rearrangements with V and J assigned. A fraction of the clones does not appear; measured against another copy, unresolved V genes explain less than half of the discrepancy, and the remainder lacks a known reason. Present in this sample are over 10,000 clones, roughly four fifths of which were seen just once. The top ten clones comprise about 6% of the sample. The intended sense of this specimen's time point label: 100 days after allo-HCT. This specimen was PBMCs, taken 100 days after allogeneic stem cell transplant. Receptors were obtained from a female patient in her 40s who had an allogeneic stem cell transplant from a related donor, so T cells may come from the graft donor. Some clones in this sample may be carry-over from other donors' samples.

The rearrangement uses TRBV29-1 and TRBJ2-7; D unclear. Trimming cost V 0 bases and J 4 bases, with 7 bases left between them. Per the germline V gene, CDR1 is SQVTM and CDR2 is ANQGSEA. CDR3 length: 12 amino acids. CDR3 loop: CSVEDLGYEQYF. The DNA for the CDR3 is TGCAGCGTTGAAGATCTTGGGTACGAGCAGTACTTC.

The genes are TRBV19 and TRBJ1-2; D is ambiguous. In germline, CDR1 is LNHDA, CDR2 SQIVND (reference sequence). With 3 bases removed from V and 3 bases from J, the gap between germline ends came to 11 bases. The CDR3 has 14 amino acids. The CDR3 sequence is CASSIKSRHYGYTF. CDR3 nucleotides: TGTGCCAGTAGTATTAAGTCCAGGCACTATGGCTACACCTTC.

This CDR3 is CASSPRREGMGYTF. The DNA of the CDR3 is TGCGCCAGCAGCCCGAGGAGGGAGGGGATGGGCTACACCTTC. This chain connects TRBV5-1 to TRBJ1-2, with a weak D call TRBD1 (5 bases). Trimming left V 4 bases short and J 8 bases short, with 18 bases between. Germline CDR1 reads SGHRS; CDR2 reads YFSETQ. The CDR3 is 14 amino acids.

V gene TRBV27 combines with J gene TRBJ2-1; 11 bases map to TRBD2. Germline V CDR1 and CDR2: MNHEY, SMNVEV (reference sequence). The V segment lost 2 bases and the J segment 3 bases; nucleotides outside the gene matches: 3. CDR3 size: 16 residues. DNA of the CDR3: TGTGCCAGCAGTTTAGGACTAGCGGGTTTCTACAATGAGCAGTTCTTC. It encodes CASSLGLAGFYNEQFF.

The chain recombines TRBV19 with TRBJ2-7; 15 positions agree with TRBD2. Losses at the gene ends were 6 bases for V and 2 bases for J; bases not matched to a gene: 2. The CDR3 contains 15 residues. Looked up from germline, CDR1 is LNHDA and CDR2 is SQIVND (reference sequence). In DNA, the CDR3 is TGTGCCAGTAGCGGACTAGCGGGGGGGCCCTACGAGCAGTACTTC. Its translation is CASSGLAGGPYEQYF.

CDR3 sequence (DNA): TGTGCCAGCAATATAGTAGCGGGAGTGCCCTACGAGCAGTACTTC. Translation gives CASNIVAGVPYEQYF. V gene TRBV28 combines with J gene TRBJ2-7; 9 nucleotides match TRBD2. Germline V gene sequence: CDR1 MDHEN, CDR2 SYDVKM. J gave up 2 bases and V 7 bases, and 9 bases lay outside the gene matches. The CDR3 totals 15 residues.

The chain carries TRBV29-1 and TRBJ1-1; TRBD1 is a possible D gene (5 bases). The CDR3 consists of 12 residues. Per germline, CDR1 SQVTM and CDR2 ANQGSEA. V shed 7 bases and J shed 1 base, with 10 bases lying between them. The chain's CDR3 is CSGGLSNTEAFF. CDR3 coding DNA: TGCAGCGGGGGACTTTCGAACACTGAAGCTTTCTTT.

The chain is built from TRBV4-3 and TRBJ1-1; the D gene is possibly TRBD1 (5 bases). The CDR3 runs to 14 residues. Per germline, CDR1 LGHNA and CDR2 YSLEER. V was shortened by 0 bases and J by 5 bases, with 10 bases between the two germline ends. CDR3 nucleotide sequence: TGCGCCAGCAGCCAAGATCGGGGGTTGACTGAAGCTTTCTTT. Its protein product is CASSQDRGLTEAFF.

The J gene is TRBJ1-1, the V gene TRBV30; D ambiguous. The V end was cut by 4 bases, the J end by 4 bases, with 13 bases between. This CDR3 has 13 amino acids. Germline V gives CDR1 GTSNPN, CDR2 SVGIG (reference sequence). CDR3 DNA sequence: TGTGCCTGGAATTTGGGGATGGCCACTGAAGCTTTCTTT. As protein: CAWNLGMATEAFF.

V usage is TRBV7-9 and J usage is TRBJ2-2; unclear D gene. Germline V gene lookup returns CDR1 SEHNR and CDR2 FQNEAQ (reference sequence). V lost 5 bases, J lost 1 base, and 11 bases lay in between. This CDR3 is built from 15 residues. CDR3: CASSPIWGNTGELFF. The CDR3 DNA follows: TGTGCCAGCAGCCCTATATGGGGGAACACCGGGGAGCTGTTTTTT.

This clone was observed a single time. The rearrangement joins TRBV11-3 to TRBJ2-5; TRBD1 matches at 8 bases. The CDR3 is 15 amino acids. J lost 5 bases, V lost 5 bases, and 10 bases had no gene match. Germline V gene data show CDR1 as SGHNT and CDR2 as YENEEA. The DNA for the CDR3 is TGTGCCAGCAGCCCAGGGGGCATGGGTTTCGAGACCCAGTACTTC. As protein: CASSPGGMGFETQYF.

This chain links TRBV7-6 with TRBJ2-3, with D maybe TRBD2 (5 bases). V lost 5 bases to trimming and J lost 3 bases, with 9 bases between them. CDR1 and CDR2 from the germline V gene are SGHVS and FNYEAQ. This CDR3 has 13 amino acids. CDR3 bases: TGTGCCAGCAGCCCTCTAGCAACAGATACGCAGTATTTT. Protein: CASSPLATDTQYF.

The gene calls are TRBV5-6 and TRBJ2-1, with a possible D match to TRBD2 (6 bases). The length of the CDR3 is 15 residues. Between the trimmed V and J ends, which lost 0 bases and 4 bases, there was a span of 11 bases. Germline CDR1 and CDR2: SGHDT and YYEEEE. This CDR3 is CASSLGSAGYNEQFF. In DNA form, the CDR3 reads TGTGCCAGCAGCTTGGGTTCCGCGGGATACAATGAGCAGTTCTTC.

The DNA for the CDR3 is TGTGCCAGCAATAAGGGGGGACAGGGGTTTGGCTACACCTTC. Amino acid sequence: CASNKGGQGFGYTF. The rearrangement uses TRBV25-1 and TRBJ1-2; TRBD1 matches at 10 bases. The CDR3 sequence is 14 residues long. V dropped 7 bases and J dropped 7; count of bases not matched to a gene: 9. Germline V gene lookup returns CDR1 MGHDK and CDR2 SYGVNS.

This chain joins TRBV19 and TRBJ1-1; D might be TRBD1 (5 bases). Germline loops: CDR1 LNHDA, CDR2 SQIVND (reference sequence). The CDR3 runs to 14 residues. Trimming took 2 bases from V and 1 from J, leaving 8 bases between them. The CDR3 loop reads CASSITGANTEAFF. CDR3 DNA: TGTGCCAGTAGTATAACCGGGGCGAACACTGAAGCTTTCTTT. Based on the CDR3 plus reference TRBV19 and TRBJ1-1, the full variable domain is DGGITQSPKYLFRKEGQNVTLSCEQNLNHDAMYWYRQDPGQGLRLIYYSQIVNDFQKGDIAEGYSVSREKKESFPLTVTSAQKNPTAFYLCASSITGANTEAFFGQGTRLTVV.

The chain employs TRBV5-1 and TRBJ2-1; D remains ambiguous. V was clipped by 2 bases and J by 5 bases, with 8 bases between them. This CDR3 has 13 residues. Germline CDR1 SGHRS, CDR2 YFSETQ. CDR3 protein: CASSFGGNNEQFF. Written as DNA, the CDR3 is TGCGCCAGCAGCTTCGGCGGTAACAATGAGCAGTTCTTC.

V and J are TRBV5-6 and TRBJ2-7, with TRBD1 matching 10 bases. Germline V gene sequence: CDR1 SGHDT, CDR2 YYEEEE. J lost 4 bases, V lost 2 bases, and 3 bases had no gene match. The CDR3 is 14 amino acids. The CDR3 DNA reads TGTGCCAGCAGCTTACCGGGACAGGGGTACGAGCAGTACTTC. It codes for CASSLPGQGYEQYF.

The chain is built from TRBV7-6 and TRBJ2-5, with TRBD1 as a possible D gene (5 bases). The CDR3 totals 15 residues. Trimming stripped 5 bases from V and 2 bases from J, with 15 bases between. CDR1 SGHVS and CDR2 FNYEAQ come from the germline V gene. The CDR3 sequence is CASSPMWQGQETQYF. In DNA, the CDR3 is TGTGCCAGCAGCCCGATGTGGCAGGGTCAAGAGACCCAGTACTTC.

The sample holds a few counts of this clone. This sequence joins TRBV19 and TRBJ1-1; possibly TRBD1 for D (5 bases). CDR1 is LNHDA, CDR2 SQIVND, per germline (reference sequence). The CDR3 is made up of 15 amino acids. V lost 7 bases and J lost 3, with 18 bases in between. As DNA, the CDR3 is TGTGCCAGTAATGGGGGTCGGGACCGGGACACTGAAGCTTTCTTT. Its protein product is CASNGGRDRDTEAFF.

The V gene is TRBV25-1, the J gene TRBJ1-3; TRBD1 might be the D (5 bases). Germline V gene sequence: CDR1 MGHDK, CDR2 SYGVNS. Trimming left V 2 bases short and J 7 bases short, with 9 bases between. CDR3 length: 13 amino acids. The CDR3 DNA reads TGTGCCAGCAGTGAAGGGACCGGGAACACCATATATTTT. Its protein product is CASSEGTGNTIYF.

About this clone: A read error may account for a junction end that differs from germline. The chain's CDR3 is CAGSMGQGVISQHF. DNA for the CDR3: TGTGCCGGTAGTATGGGACAGGGTGTGATTTCCCAGCATTTT. The V call is TRBV19, the J call TRBJ1-5; 9 positions agree with TRBD1. Germline CDR1 and CDR2: LNHDA and SQIVND (reference sequence). The CDR3 is 14 residues long.

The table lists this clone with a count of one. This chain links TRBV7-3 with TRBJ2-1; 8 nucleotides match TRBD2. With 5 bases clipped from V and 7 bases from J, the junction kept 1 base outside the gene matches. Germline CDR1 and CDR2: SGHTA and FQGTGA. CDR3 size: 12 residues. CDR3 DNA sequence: TGTGCCAGCAGCCCGGGGGGGAATGAGCAGTTCTTC. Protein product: CASSPGGNEQFF. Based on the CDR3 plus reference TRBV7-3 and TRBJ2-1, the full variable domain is GAGVSQTPSNKVTEKGKYVELRCDPISGHTALYWYRQSLGQGPEFLIYFQGTGAADDSGLPNDRFFAVRPEGSVSTLKIQRTERGDSAVYLCASSPGGNEQFFGPGTRLTVL.

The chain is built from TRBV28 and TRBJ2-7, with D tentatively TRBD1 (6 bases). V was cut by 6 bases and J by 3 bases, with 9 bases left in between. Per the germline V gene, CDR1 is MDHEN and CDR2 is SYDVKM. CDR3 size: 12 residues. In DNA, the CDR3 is TGTGCCAGCAGACCGGACAGCTACGAGCAGTACTTC. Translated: CASRPDSYEQYF. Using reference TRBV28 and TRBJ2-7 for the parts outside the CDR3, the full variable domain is DVKVTQSSRYLVKRTGEKVFLECVQDMDHENMFWYRQDPGLGLRLIYFSYDVKMKEKGDIPEGYSVSREKKERFSLILESASTNQTSMYLCASRPDSYEQYFGPGTRLTVT.